These T cell receptor beta chains were read from a single sample in a study of control samples from healthy donors and cancer patients. Profiled with immunoSEQ multiplex PCR; TCRdb holds only in-frame clones, not every one. The data hold tens of thousands of clones, with roughly 85% observed a single time. Sequenced input: PBMCs. The receptors derive from a man between 60 and 75 years old with head and neck cancer. Each CDR3 is given with its conserved first and last residue. Fields, in order: J gene, V gene, clone size, D gene, CDR3 protein, CDR3 DNA. The D gene is left open where the match is weak. Not every row has a clone size; where given, it reads once, few, many or a size class.

TRBJ1-6,TRBV18,NA,NA,CASSQQGGAYNSPLHF,TGTGCCAGCTCACAACAGGGAGGTGCCTATAATTCACCCCTCCACTTT
TRBJ2-5,TRBV9,once,NA,CASSVVPTDGETQYF,TGTGCCAGCAGCGTCGTGCCGACAGATGGTGAGACCCAGTACTTC
TRBJ1-3,TRBV11-2,NA,NA,CASSLWLSVLGGGNTIYF,TGTGCCAGCAGCTTGTGGTTATCGGTCCTCGGAGGTGGAAACACCATATATTTT
TRBJ1-1,TRBV29-1,NA,NA,CSVTSKTEAFF,TGCAGCGTTACCTCGAAAACTGAAGCTTTCTTT
TRBJ2-3,TRBV28,NA,NA,CASAGAPPDTQYF,TGTGCCAGCGCCGGGGCGCCACCAGATACGCAGTATTTT
TRBJ1-5,TRBV30,NA,NA,CAWSVVSRAQPQHF,TGTGCCTGGAGTGTAGTCTCCCGGGCTCAGCCCCAGCATTTT
TRBJ2-7,TRBV12-3/TRBV12-4,NA,NA,CASSLARYEQYF,TGTGCCAGCAGTTTAGCGCGCTACGAGCAGTACTTC
TRBJ2-5,TRBV12-5,few,NA,CASGPDRETQYF,TGTGCTAGTGGCCCGGACAGAGAGACCCAGTACTTC
TRBJ2-7,TRBV5-6,NA,NA,CASSSSQFSYEQYF,TGTGCCAGCAGCAGTTCCCAGTTTTCCTACGAGCAGTACTTC
TRBJ1-6,TRBV7-2,NA,NA,CASRGGAGVNSPLHF,TGTGCCAGCAGGGGGGGGGCAGGCGTTAATTCACCCCTCCACTTT
TRBJ2-3,TRBV4-2,once,TRBD2,CASSRVVASGGTDTQYF,TGTGCCAGCAGCCGGGTCGTTGCTAGCGGGGGCACAGATACGCAGTATTTT
TRBJ1-6,TRBV3-1/TRBV3-2,once,NA,CASSQGPRGLHF,TGTGCCAGCAGCCAAGGACCGAGGGGCCTCCACTTT
TRBJ1-1,TRBV14,NA,NA,CASSQDVDTEAFF,TGTGCCAGCAGCCAAGATGTGGACACTGAAGCTTTCTTT
TRBJ2-7,TRBV11-2,NA,NA,CASSLVGGGTAYEQYF,TGTGCCAGCAGCTTAGTAGGAGGCGGCACGGCCTACGAGCAGTACTTC
TRBJ2-4,TRBV10-3,NA,NA,CAISESTWESQNIQYF,TGTGCCATCAGTGAGTCGACATGGGAATCGCAAAACATTCAGTACTTC
TRBJ2-1,TRBV24-1,NA,NA,CATSDLLWPEQFF,TGTGCCACCAGTGATTTGCTCTGGCCAGAGCAGTTCTTC
TRBJ1-1,TRBV30,NA,NA,CAWSWGRTEAFF,TGTGCCTGGAGTTGGGGGCGCACTGAAGCTTTCTTT
TRBJ2-1,TRBV5-1,NA,NA,CASSLELSASSYNEQFF,TGCGCCAGCAGCTTGGAACTTAGCGCCAGCTCCTACAATGAGCAGTTCTTC
TRBJ1-2,TRBV12-3/TRBV12-4,NA,NA,CASSYGDHGYTF,TGTGCCAGCAGTTATGGGGACCATGGCTACACCTTC
TRBJ1-3,TRBV7-9,NA,NA,CASSADMAGNTIYF,TGTGCCAGCAGCGCCGACATGGCTGGAAACACCATATATTTT
TRBJ1-1,TRBV5-5,few,NA,CASSLDTEAFF,TGTGCCAGCAGCTTGGACACTGAAGCTTTCTTT
TRBJ1-1,TRBV5-1,few,TRBD1,CASSSPDRDLMNTEAFF,TGCGCCAGCAGTTCGCCTGACAGGGACCTCATGAACACTGAAGCTTTCTTT
TRBJ2-1,TRBV2,NA,TRBD2,CASRLAAYNEQFF,TGTGCCAGCAGACTAGCGGCCTACAATGAGCAGTTCTTC
TRBJ2-7,TRBV12-5,NA,TRBD1,CASGLVTGTGAHEQYF,TGTGCTAGTGGTTTGGTAACCGGGACAGGGGCCCACGAGCAGTACTTC
TRBJ1-2,TRBV5-8,NA,NA,CASSLGLTYGYTF,TGTGCCAGCAGCTTGGGACTGACCTATGGCTACACCTTC
TRBJ2-2,TRBV7-8,NA,NA,CASSHRFDSTGELFF,TGTGCCAGCAGCCACCGGTTCGACTCCACCGGGGAGCTGTTTTTT
TRBJ2-2,TRBV27,few,NA,CASSSTGVGLGTGELFF,TGTGCCAGCAGTTCTACGGGGGTAGGGTTGGGCACCGGGGAGCTGTTTTTT
TRBJ2-4,TRBV6-5,NA,TRBD1,CASRTGGLSKNIQYF,TGTGCCAGCAGGACAGGGGGGTTGTCCAAAAACATTCAGTACTTC
TRBJ2-7,TRBV6-6,NA,TRBD1,CASSYRDRDYEQYF,TGTGCCAGCAGTTACAGGGACAGGGACTACGAGCAGTACTTC
TRBJ2-1,TRBV29-1,few,TRBD2,CSVEDRGLHWEQFF,TGCAGCGTTGAAGATCGGGGACTACATTGGGAGCAGTTCTTC
TRBJ2-3,TRBV19,once,NA,CASSIPTSPGATQYF,TGTGCCAGTAGTATCCCGACTAGTCCGGGGGCTACGCAGTATTTT
TRBJ1-6,TRBV30,few,TRBD1,CAWSRNRGRRDSPLHF,TGTGCCTGGAGTCGAAATAGGGGGCGTAGGGATTCACCCCTCCACTTT
TRBJ1-5,TRBV9,NA,TRBD1,CASSAGQGDQPQHF,TGTGCCAGCAGCGCCGGACAGGGGGATCAGCCCCAGCATTTT
TRBJ2-7,TRBV14,NA,NA,CASSQETVPSYEQYF,TGTGCCAGCAGCCAAGAAACGGTCCCATCCTACGAGCAGTACTTC
TRBJ1-2,TRBV19,NA,NA,CASSIQTKNYGYTF,TGTGCCAGTAGCATCCAGACAAAAAACTATGGCTACACCTTC
TRBJ1-1,TRBV28,NA,NA,CASSLGDTEAFF,TGTGCCAGCAGTTTAGGCGACACTGAAGCTTTCTTT
TRBJ1-4,TRBV15,once,NA,CATSREPGFNEKLFF,TGTGCCACCAGCAGGGAGCCGGGCTTTAATGAAAAACTGTTTTTT
TRBJ2-7,TRBV4-1,few,NA,CASSNEEIEQYF,TGCGCCAGCAGCAACGAAGAGATAGAGCAGTACTTC
TRBJ2-2,TRBV28,NA,NA,CASTTDSYYTGELFF,TGTGCCAGCACCACGGACTCGTACTACACCGGGGAGCTGTTTTTT
TRBJ2-2,TRBV15,once,TRBD2,CATLLAGGMNTGELFF,TGTGCCACCTTACTAGCGGGAGGGATGAACACCGGGGAGCTGTTTTTT
TRBJ2-1,TRBV11-3,NA,TRBD1,CASSLGQGRSEQFF,TGTGCCAGCAGCTTAGGACAGGGGAGAAGTGAGCAGTTCTTC
TRBJ1-1,TRBV28,NA,TRBD1,CASGGQGSTEAFF,TGTGCCAGCGGAGGACAGGGGAGCACTGAAGCTTTCTTT
TRBJ2-7,TRBV19,medium-sized,NA,CASSVYGLGPTGEQYF,TGTGCCAGTAGTGTTTATGGGCTAGGACCGACCGGCGAGCAGTACTTC
TRBJ2-3,TRBV4-1,NA,TRBD2,CASSQERAPAGRTDTQYF,TGCGCCAGCAGCCAAGAAAGGGCCCCAGCGGGACGCACAGATACGCAGTATTTT
TRBJ2-1,TRBV7-2,NA,NA,CASSLARQRNRGSYNEQFF,TGTGCCAGCAGCTTAGCCCGGCAGCGGAATCGGGGTTCCTACAATGAGCAGTTCTTC